A selection of T cell receptor beta chains follows, all from one sample in a study of blood T cell repertoires in COVID-19. Some clones are missing from TCRdb's copy, which holds only in-frame ones; the method was immunoSEQ multiplex PCR. This table has 110,000 to 150,000 clones, 88% appearing once. Sequencing was done on a sample of peripheral blood. The receptor set was obtained from a man aged 50 to 59 with active or convalescent COVID-19. Both conserved end residues are part of each CDR3. The D gene is left open where the match is weak. Size values are once, few and many counts, or a class for expanded clones, and some rows have none.

clone_size d_call j_call v_call cdr3_aa cdr3_nt
NA NA TRBJ2-7 TRBV19 CASSIGPPTSSYEQYF TGTGCCAGTAGTATAGGGCCTCCCACCAGTTCCTACGAGCAGTACTTC
NA NA TRBJ2-1 TRBV11-1 CASSPSAGNSYNEQFF TGTGCCAGCAGCCCCTCGGCAGGGAACTCCTACAATGAGCAGTTCTTC
NA NA TRBJ2-1 TRBV28 CASSVRGPFEQFF TGTGCCAGCTCGGTTAGGGGTCCTTTTGAGCAGTTCTTC
NA TRBD1 TRBJ2-5 TRBV10-1 CASSKGQGARQTQYF TGCGCCAGCAGTAAAGGACAGGGGGCGCGACAGACCCAGTACTTC
NA TRBD1 TRBJ2-3 TRBV5-6 CASSWDRRTDTQYF TGTGCCAGCAGCTGGGACAGACGGACAGATACGCAGTATTTT
NA TRBD1 TRBJ2-2 TRBV15 CATRQGVGNTGELFF TGTGCCACCAGACAGGGGGTCGGGAACACCGGGGAGCTGTTTTTT
NA TRBD2 TRBJ2-5 TRBV7-9 CASSRTSGSETQYF TGTGCCAGCAGCCGGACTAGCGGATCGGAGACCCAGTACTTC
NA TRBD2 TRBJ2-3 TRBV19 CASRETSGSGVNTQYF TGTGCCAGTAGGGAGACTAGCGGGAGTGGGGTGAATACGCAGTATTTT
NA NA TRBJ2-7 TRBV19 CASSRGLQYYEQYF TGTGCCAGTAGTCGGGGACTTCAGTACTACGAGCAGTACTTC
NA TRBD1 TRBJ1-3 TRBV28 CASIQYRGSGNTIYF TGTGCCAGCATCCAATACAGGGGCTCTGGAAACACCATATATTTT
NA NA TRBJ1-1 TRBV14 CASSPFRTEAFF TGTGCCAGCAGCCCCTTCCGTACTGAAGCTTTCTTT
many NA TRBJ2-7 TRBV3-1/TRBV3-2 CASSSAGSAYEQYF TGTGCCAGCAGCTCCGCTGGTTCAGCCTACGAGCAGTACTTC
NA NA TRBJ1-1 TRBV28 CASTSGQRNTEAFF TGTGCCAGCACCTCAGGGCAGAGGAACACTGAAGCTTTCTTT
once TRBD1 TRBJ2-2 TRBV9 CASSLRDRANTGELFF TGTGCCAGCAGCCTAAGGGACAGGGCAAACACCGGGGAGCTGTTTTTT
NA NA TRBJ1-6 TRBV29-1 CSVKGVDNSPLHF TGCAGCGTTAAAGGCGTGGATAATTCACCCCTCCACTTT
NA NA TRBJ2-1 TRBV5-1 CASSLQATGSYNEQFF TGCGCCAGCAGCTTACAGGCCACGGGCTCCTACAATGAGCAGTTCTTC
NA NA TRBJ1-3 TRBV19 CASSISSSGNTIYF TGTGCCAGTAGTATCTCCTCCTCTGGAAACACCATATATTTT
NA TRBD1 TRBJ2-7 TRBV7-2 CASSPKDRTYEQYF TGTGCCAGCAGCCCCAAGGACAGGACCTACGAGCAGTACTTC
NA TRBD1 TRBJ1-4 TRBV12-3/TRBV12-4 CASTITGGEKLFF TGTGCCAGCACGATTACAGGGGGGGAAAAACTGTTTTTT
NA TRBD1 TRBJ2-7 TRBV10-3 CAISSRGPVYEQYF TGTGCCATCAGTTCCAGGGGGCCGGTGTACGAGCAGTACTTC
NA NA TRBJ2-1 TRBV29-1 CSVQGLTRGYYNEQFF TGCAGCGTTCAAGGACTCACCCGGGGGTACTACAATGAGCAGTTCTTC
NA TRBD2 TRBJ2-7 TRBV7-8 CASSLALLGLAGYEQYF TGTGCCAGCAGCTTAGCGCTTTTAGGACTAGCGGGATACGAGCAGTACTTC